One and the same sample provided the 16 T cell receptor beta chains below, sequenced in a study of T and B cells in COVID-19 patients. From blood, about 240-500 ng of genomic DNA served as TRB template. TRB rearrangements were amplified by multiplex PCR with BIOMED2 TRB-A/B primers. A single record per CDR3 protein comes from TCRdb applying MiXCR to the multiplex PCR reads. The table includes 15,000 to 20,000 distinct CDR3 sequences, about 36% detected once. Sample: blood. The source is a human donor with active COVID-19.

This clonotype was recorded a few times. This rearrangement joins TRBV6-6 to TRBJ1-3; D uncertain. The CDR3 loop spans 16 amino acids. In germline, CDR1 is MNHNY, CDR2 SVGAGI (reference sequence). V lost 4 bases and J 3 bases, leaving 16 bases between the germline ends. The CDR3 sequence: CASSFSGSSGGNTIYF. The CDR3 DNA follows: TGTGCCAGCAGTTTCTCGGGTAGCAGCGGTGGAAACACCATATATTTT.

This clonotype was observed a few times. V gene TRBV13 combines with J gene TRBJ2-1; 9 bases align to TRBD2. The CDR3 contains 14 residues. The V gene end was trimmed by 5 bases and the J gene end by 6 bases; junction bases not matched to a gene: 5. Germline CDR1 is PRHDT and CDR2 is FYEKMQ (reference sequence). For the CDR3, the DNA is TGTGCCAGCAGCGAGCGGGGGGCTTCCAATGAGCAGTTCTTC. Amino acid sequence: CASSERGASNEQFF.

The sample holds a few counts of this clonotype. The gene calls are TRBV19 and TRBJ1-2, with 8 bases aligning to TRBD1. Germline CDR1 is LNHDA and CDR2 is SQIVND (reference sequence). V lost 4 bases, J lost 4 bases, and 5 bases stayed unmatched. The CDR3 consists of 14 residues. The CDR3 bases are TGTGCCAGTAGTAGCCAGGGACAGGTCTATGGCTACACCTTC. Protein product: CASSSQGQVYGYTF.

The chain uses TRBV15 and TRBJ1-2, with D maybe TRBD1 (6 bases). The CDR3 sequence is 15 residues long. V lost 2 bases to trimming and J lost 4 bases, with 14 bases between them. The germline V gene has CDR1 LNHNV and CDR2 YYDKDF (reference sequence). CDR3 amino acids: CATSRHRQATYGYTF. In nucleotides, the CDR3 is TGTGCCACCAGCAGACACAGACAGGCGACCTATGGCTACACCTTC.

This clonotype was observed a handful of times. The V and J genes are TRBV19 and TRBJ1-1; perhaps TRBD1 as D (6 bases). Germline CDR1 is LNHDA and CDR2 is SQIVND (reference sequence). Trimming removed 5 bases at V and 0 bases at J, with 19 bases between. The CDR3 is 17 residues long. The CDR3 coding sequence is TGTGCCAGTAGTGCGAGCCCCGGAGGGGGACTGAACACTGAAGCTTTCTTT. This sequence encodes CASSASPGGGLNTEAFF.

The genes are TRBV20-1 and TRBJ1-5; the D gene is possibly TRBD1 (6 bases). Trimming removed 6 bases at V and 0 bases at J, with 15 bases between. There are 15 residues in the CDR3. Germline V gives CDR1 DFQATT, CDR2 SNEGSKA (reference sequence). The CDR3 protein is CSAYEGGYSNQPQHF. The CDR3 region has the DNA TGCAGTGCCTACGAGGGGGGCTATAGCAATCAGCCCCAGCATTTT.

The chain uses TRBV11-1 and TRBJ1-2, with a tentative D call TRBD1 (6 bases). CDR1 and CDR2 from the germline V gene are SGHAT and FQDESV (reference sequence). The CDR3 runs to 15 residues. The V gene lost 0 bases and the J gene lost 3 bases, with 11 bases spanning the gap. The CDR3 here is CASSLAHRVDYGYTF. The CDR3 nucleotides are TGTGCCAGCAGCTTAGCCCACAGGGTGGACTATGGCTACACCTTC.

The table lists this clonotype with a count of one. The CDR3 loop is CASSLVLANYGYTF. As DNA, the CDR3 is TGTGCCAGCAGCTTAGTTTTGGCTAACTATGGCTACACCTTC. The V call is TRBV7-9, the J call TRBJ1-2; D remains unclear. Germline V gene lookup returns CDR1 SEHNR and CDR2 FQNEAQ (reference sequence). The CDR3 spans 14 residues. Trimming shortened V by 1 base and J by 0 bases, and 6 bases separated the two germline ends.

The rearrangement links TRBV24-1 to TRBJ2-3, with 7 bases identical to TRBD1. Trimming took 3 bases from V and 2 from J; bases not matched to a gene: 7. The CDR3 runs to 16 residues. Germline V lookup: CDR1 KGHDR, CDR2 SFDVKD. CDR3 sequence (DNA): TGTGCCACCAGTGATACTAGACAGGGTCTCACAGATACGCAGTATTTT. Amino acid sequence: CATSDTRQGLTDTQYF.

The rearrangement links TRBV29-1 to TRBJ1-2; 9 bases are a match to TRBD1. The CDR3 extends over 14 amino acids. V lost 7 bases to trimming and J lost 2 bases; unmatched junction nucleotides: 8. The germline V gene encodes CDR1 SQVTM and CDR2 ANQGSEA. The CDR3 sequence is CSARLGTGNYGYTF. For the CDR3, the DNA is TGCAGCGCCCGGCTTGGGACAGGGAACTATGGCTACACCTTC.

This clonotype was observed a handful of times. The CDR3 here is CASSNHYEQYF. The CDR3 region has the DNA TGTGCCAGCAGTAACCACTACGAGCAGTACTTC. The rearrangement uses TRBV12-3 or TRBV12-4 and TRBJ2-7; D call uncertain. V was trimmed by 5 bases and J by 3 bases, leaving 5 bases between them. The CDR3 spans 11 residues.

This clonotype was found a few times. The chain recombines TRBV19 with TRBJ2-5; 8 positions match TRBD2. V was pared by 1 base and J by 5 bases, with 9 bases of the junction left unmatched. Per the germline V gene, CDR1 is LNHDA and CDR2 is SQIVND (reference sequence). The CDR3 covers 16 residues. The CDR3 region is CASSIGSSGVGETQYF. The CDR3 nucleotides read TGTGCCAGTAGTATAGGGAGTAGCGGGGTCGGCGAGACCCAGTACTTC.

Within the sample, this clonotype is medium-sized. DNA for the CDR3: TGCAGCGTTGAAGATACACAGGGTGGCTATGGCTACACCTTC. Translated: CSVEDTQGGYGYTF. The chain has TRBV29-1 and TRBJ1-2; D possibly corresponds to TRBD1 (6 bases). CDR3 size: 14 residues. Per germline, CDR1 SQVTM and CDR2 ANQGSEA. Trimming took 0 bases from V and 4 from J, leaving 12 bases between them.

Worth noting for this clonotype: A read error may be the cause here, since a much bigger clone is one base away. This chain joins TRBV29-1 and TRBJ1-2; 9 bases fit TRBD1. Germline V gives CDR1 SQVTM, CDR2 ANQGSEA. CDR3 length: 14 residues. The CDR3 coding sequence is TGCAGCGTCGAAGCTTCGGACAGGGGTCATCGCTACACCTTC. This sequence encodes CSVEASDRGHRYTF.

This chain connects TRBV19 to TRBJ2-4, with 7 positions matching TRBD2. CDR1 and CDR2 from the germline V gene are LNHDA and SQIVND (reference sequence). CDR3 length: 15 residues. The junction had 4 bases not matched to a gene; V was cut back by 3 bases and J by 2 bases. The CDR3 loop is CASSMGEGPKNIQYF. In DNA, the CDR3 is TGTGCCAGTAGTATGGGGGAGGGGCCCAAAAACATTCAGTACTTC.

The rearrangement uses TRBV5-4 and TRBJ2-7; D is perhaps TRBD1 (7 bases). The CDR3 spans 13 residues. Germline CDR1 reads SGHNT; CDR2 reads YYREEE (reference sequence). CDR3 DNA sequence: TGTGCCAGCGGCTTTAAGGGGGCGGGGGAGCAGTACGTC. Translated: CASGFKGAGEQYV.